This T cell receptor beta chain appears in the sequencing data of a study of CXCR3-negative and CXCR3-positive naive CD8 T cells. Study conclusions and caveats: Diversity proved comparably high across both naive subsets and much lower in memory CD8+ cells. Whereas memory cells differed, naive CXCR3-negative and CXCR3-positive cells shared similar TRBV-TRBJ usage. Naive subsets had comparable surface CD5; TCR strength was inferred from TRB CDR3 properties.

5' RACE that incorporated UMI labels was used to prepare the TRB cDNA libraries. TCRdb re-called the 5' RACE reads, yielding one record per CDR3 amino acid sequence without DNA. The table lists under 85,000 distinct CDR3 sequences. Worth noting for this clonotype: The target antigen is unknown.

Germline V gives CDR1 SQVTM, CDR2 ANQGSEA. This CDR3 region has 12 residues. Among CD8+ T cells, naive ones were CD45RO-CCR7+CD27+CD95-. The sequenced sample was naive CXCR3- CD8+ T cells from blood. Indicated subset: CD45RO-CCR7+CD27+CD95- naive CD8+ T cells lacking CXCR3 (TNR3-). The clonotype originates from a human donor in good health. Some clones in this sample may be carry-over from other donors' samples. V usage is TRBV29-1 and J usage is TRBJ1-2. CDR3 residues: CSVDGGGYGYTF.